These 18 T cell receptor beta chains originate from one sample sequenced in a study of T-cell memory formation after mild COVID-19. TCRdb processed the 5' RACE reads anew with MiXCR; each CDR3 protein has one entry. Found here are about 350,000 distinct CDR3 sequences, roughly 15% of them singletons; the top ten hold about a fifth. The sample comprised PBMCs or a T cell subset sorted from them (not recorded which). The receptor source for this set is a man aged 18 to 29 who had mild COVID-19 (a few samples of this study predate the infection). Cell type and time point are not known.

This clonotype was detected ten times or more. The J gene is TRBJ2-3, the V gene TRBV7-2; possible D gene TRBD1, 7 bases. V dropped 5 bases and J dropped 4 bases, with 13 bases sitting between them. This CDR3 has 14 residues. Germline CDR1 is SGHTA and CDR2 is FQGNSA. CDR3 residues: CASSPRGAADTQYF. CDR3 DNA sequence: TGTGCCAGCAGCCCCAGGGGGGCCGCAGATACGCAGTATTTT.

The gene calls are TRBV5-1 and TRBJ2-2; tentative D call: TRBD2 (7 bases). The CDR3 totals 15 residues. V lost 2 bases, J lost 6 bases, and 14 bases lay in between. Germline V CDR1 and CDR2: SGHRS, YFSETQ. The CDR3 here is CASSFLGGPSGELFF. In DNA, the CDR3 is TGCGCCAGCAGCTTCCTGGGGGGGCCGTCCGGGGAGCTGTTTTTT.

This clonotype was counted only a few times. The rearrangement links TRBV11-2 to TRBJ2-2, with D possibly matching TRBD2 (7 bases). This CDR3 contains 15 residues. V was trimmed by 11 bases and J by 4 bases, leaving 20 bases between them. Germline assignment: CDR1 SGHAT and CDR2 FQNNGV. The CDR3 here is CASGGRGQVTGELFF. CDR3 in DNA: TGTGCCTCCGGAGGGCGGGGGCAGGTCACCGGGGAGCTGTTTTTT.

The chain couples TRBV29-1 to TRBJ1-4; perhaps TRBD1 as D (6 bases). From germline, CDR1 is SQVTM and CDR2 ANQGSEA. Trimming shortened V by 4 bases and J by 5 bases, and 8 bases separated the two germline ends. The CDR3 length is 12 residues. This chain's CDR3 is CSVGGGNEKLFF. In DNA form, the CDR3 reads TGCAGCGTTGGAGGGGGGAATGAAAAACTGTTTTTT. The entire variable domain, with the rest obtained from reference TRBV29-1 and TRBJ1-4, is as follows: SAVISQKPSRDICQRGTSLTIQCQVDSQVTMMFWYRQQPGQSLTLIATANQGSEATYESGFVIDKFPISRPNLTFSTLTVSNMSPEDSSIYLCSVGGGNEKLFFGSGTQLSVL.

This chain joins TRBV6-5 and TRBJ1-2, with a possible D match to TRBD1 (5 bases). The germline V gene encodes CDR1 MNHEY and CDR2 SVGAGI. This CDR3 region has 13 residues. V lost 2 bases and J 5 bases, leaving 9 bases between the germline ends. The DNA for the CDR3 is TGTGCCAGCAGTTACGGGGACTTTTATGGCTACACCTTC. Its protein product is CASSYGDFYGYTF.

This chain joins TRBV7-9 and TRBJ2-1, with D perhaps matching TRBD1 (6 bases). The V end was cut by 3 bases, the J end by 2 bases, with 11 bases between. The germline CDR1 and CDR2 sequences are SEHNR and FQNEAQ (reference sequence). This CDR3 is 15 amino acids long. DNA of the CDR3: TGTGCCAGCAGCTTCGCGGCAGGGGCCTACAATGAGCAGTTCTTC. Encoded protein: CASSFAAGAYNEQFF. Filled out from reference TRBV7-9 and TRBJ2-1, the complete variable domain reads DTGVSQNPRHKITKRGQNVTFRCDPISEHNRLYWYRQTLGQGPEFLTYFQNEAQLEKSRLLSDRFSAERPKGSFSTLEIQRTEQGDSAMYLCASSFAAGAYNEQFFGPGTRLTVL.

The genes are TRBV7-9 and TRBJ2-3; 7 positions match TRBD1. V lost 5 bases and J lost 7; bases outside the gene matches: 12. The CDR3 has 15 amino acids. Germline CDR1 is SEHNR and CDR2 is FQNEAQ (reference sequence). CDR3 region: CASSHSGQRGNTQYF. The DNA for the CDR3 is TGTGCCAGCAGCCACTCGGGACAGAGAGGTAATACGCAGTATTTT.

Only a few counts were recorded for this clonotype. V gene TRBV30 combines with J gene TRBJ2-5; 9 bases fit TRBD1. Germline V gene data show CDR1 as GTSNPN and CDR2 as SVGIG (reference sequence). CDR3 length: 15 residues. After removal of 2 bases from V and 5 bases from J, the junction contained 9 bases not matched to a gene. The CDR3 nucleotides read TGTGCCTGGAGTCCGGGACAGGGTCTCGGGGAGACCCAGTACTTC. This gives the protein CAWSPGQGLGETQYF. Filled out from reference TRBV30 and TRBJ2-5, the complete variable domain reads SQTIHQWPATLVQPVGSPLSLECTVEGTSNPNLYWYRQAAGRGLQLLFYSVGIGQISSEVPQNLSASRPQDRQFILSSKKLLLSDSGFYLCAWSPGQGLGETQYFGPGTRLLVL.

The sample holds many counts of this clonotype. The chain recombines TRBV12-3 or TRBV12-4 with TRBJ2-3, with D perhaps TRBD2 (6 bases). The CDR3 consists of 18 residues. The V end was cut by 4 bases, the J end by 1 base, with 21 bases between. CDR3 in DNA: TGTGCCAGCAGTTCAGTCCGGGGGTCGGCTTGGGGCACAGATACGCAGTATTTT. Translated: CASSSVRGSAWGTDTQYF.

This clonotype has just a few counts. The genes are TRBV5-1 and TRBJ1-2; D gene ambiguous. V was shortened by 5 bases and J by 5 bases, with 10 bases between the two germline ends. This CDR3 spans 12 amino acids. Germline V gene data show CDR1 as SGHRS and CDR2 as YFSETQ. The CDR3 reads CASRDDGYGYTF. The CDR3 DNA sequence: TGCGCCAGCAGGGACGATGGGTATGGCTACACCTTC.

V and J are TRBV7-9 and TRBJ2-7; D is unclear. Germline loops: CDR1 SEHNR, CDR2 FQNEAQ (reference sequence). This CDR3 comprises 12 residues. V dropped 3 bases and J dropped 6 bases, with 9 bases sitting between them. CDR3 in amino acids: CASSFRAAEQYF. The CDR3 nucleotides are TGTGCCAGCAGCTTCCGGGCCGCCGAGCAGTACTTC.

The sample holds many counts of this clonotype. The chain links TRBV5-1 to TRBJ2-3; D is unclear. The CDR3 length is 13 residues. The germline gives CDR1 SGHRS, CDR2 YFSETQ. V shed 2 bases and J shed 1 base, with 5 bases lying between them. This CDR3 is CASSFLGTDTQYF. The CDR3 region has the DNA TGCGCCAGCAGCTTCTTAGGCACAGATACGCAGTATTTT.

This chain's CDR3 is CASRRTGSTEAFF. The CDR3 nucleotides are TGTGCCAGCAGACGGACAGGGAGCACTGAAGCTTTCTTT. The chain joins TRBV7-2 to TRBJ1-1; 8 nucleotides match TRBD1. Germline V gene data show CDR1 as SGHTA and CDR2 as FQGNSA. CDR3 length: 13 residues. The V segment lost 6 bases and the J segment 4 bases; nucleotides outside the gene matches: 4.

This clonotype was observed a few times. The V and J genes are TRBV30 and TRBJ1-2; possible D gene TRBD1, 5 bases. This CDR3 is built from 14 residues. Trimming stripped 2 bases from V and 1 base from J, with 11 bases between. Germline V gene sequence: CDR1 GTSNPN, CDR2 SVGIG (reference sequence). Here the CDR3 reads CAWSRDSINYGYTF. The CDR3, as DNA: TGTGCCTGGAGTCGTGACAGTATTAACTATGGCTACACCTTC.

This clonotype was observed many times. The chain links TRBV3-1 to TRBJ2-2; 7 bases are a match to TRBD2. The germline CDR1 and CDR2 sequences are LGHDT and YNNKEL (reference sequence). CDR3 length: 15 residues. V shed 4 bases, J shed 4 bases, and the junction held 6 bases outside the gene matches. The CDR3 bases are TGTGCCAGCAGCCTCGTCTGGGGGGGCACCGGGGAGCTGTTTTTT. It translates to CASSLVWGGTGELFF.

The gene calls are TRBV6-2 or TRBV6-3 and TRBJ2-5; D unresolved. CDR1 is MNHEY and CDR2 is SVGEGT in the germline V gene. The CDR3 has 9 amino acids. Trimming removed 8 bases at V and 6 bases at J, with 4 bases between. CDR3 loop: CASGKTQYF. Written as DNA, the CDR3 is TGTGCCAGCGGGAAGACCCAGTACTTC.

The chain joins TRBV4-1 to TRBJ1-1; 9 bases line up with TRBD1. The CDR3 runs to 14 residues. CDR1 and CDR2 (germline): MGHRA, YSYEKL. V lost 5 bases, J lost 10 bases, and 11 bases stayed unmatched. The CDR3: CASSWQGQGVGAFF. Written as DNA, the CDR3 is TGCGCCAGCAGCTGGCAGGGACAGGGTGTAGGAGCTTTCTTT.

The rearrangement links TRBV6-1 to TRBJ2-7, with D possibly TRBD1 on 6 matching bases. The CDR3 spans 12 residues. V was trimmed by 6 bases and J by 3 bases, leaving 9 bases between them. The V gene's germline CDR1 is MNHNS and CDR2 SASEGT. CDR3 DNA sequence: TGTGCCAGCAGCAAACAGGGCTACGAGCAGTACGTC. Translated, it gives CASSKQGYEQYV.